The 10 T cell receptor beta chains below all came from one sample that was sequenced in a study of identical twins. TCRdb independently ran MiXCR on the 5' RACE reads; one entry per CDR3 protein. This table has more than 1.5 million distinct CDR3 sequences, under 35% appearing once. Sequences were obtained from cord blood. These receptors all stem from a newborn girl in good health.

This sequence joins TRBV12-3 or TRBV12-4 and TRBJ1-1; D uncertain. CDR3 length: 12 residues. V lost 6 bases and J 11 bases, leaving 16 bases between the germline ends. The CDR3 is CASSLYKGYAFF. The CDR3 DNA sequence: TGTGCCAGCAGCCTCTACAAAGGGTATGCTTTCTTT.

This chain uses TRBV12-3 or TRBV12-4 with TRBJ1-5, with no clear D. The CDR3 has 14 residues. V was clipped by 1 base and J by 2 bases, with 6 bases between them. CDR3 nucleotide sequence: TGTGCCAGCAGTTTAGAAAGGCGCAATCAGCCCCAGCATTTT. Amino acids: CASSLERRNQPQHF.

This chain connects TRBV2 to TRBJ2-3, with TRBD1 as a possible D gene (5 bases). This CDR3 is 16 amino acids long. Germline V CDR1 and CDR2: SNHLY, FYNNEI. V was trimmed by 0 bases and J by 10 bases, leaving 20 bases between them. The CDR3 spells CASSEAGRTNPSAQYF. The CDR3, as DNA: TGTGCCAGCAGTGAAGCGGGGCGGACCAACCCTTCGGCGCAGTATTTT.

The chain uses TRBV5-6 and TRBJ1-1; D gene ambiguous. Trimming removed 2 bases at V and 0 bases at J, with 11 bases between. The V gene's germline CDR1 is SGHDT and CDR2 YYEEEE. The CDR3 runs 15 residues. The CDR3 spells CASSFAGVMNTEAFF. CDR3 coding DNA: TGTGCCAGCAGCTTCGCCGGAGTCATGAACACTGAAGCTTTCTTT.

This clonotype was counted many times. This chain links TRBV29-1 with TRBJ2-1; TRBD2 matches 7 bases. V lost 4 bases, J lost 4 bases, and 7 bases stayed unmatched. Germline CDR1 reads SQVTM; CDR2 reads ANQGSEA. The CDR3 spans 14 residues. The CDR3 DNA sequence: TGCAGCGTTGTGCCGGGACTAACTTACAATGAGCAGTTCTTC. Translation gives CSVVPGLTYNEQFF.

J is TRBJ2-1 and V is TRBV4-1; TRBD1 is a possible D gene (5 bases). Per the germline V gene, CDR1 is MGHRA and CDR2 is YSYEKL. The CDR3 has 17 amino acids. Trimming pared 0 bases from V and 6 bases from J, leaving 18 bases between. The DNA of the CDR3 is TGCGCCAGCAGCCAAGATTACAGACAGTCCCCCGGCAATGAGCAGTTCTTC. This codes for CASSQDYRQSPGNEQFF.

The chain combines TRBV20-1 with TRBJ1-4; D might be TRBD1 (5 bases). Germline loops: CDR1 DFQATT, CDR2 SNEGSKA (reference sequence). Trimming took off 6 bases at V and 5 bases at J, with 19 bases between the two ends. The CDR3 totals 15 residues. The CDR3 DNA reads TGCAGTGCCCCCTCATTTTCAGGGCCCAATGAAAAACTGTTTTTT. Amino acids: CSAPSFSGPNEKLFF.

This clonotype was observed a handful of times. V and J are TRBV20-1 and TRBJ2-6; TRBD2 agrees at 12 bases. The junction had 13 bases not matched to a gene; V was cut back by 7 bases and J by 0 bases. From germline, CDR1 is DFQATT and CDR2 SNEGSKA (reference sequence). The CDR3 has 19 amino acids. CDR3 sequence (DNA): TGCAGTGTGCCATACGGACTAGCGGGGTCCGGCTCTGGGGCCAACGTCCTGACTTTC. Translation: CSVPYGLAGSGSGANVLTF.

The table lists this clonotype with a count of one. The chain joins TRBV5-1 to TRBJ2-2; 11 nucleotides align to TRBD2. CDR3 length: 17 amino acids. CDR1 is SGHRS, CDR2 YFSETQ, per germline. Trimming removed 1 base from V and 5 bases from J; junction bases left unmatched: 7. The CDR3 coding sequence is TGCGCCAGCAGCTTGACCAATAGACTAGCGGGGACCGGGGAGCTGTTTTTT. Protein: CASSLTNRLAGTGELFF.

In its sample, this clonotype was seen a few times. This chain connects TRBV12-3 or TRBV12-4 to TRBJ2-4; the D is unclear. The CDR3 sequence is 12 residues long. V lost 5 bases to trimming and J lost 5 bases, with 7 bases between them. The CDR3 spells CASSRTENIQYF. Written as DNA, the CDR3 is TGTGCCAGCAGTCGGACGGAAAACATTCAGTACTTC.